This TCR beta chain appears in the sequencing data of a study of neurological immune-mediated disorders. Time point denoted: longitudinal time-point 1 (baseline). The germline CDR1 and CDR2 sequences are MNHEY and SVGEGT. The J segment lost 0 bases and the V segment lost 2 bases, leaving 5 bases of the junction unmatched. The CDR3 runs to 16 residues. Study outcomes and limitations: Multiple sclerosis, the disease with the least TCR clonal expansion, fell below healthy controls, whereas HTLV-1-associated myelopathy showed the most.

MiXCR, run by TCRdb on the 5' RACE reads, gives a single entry per CDR3 protein. The sample shows over 55,000 distinct CDR3 sequences, around 10% of them seen only once. This clonotype was detected many times. Its cognate antigen is unknown. V gene TRBV6-2 or TRBV6-3 combines with J gene TRBJ2-5; 8 nucleotides line up with TRBD2. The sample was PBMCs. The clonotype originates from a male donor with HTLV-1-associated myelopathy (HAM/TSP). The CDR3, as DNA: TGTGCCAGCAGTTACGGGGCTAGCGGGTACCAAGAGACCCAGTACTTC. Amino acid sequence: CASSYGASGYQETQYF.